The clone carrying this T cell receptor (beta chain) was counted only a few times. The sample is drawn from a study of Ad26.COV2.S vaccination and SARS-CoV-2 variants. The wider study: Intramuscular Ad26.COV2.S at 5x10^10 or 1x10^11 viral particles.

The treatment was: about 20 received Ad26.COV2.S at low or high dose, single or two shots; 5 received placebo; per-sample allocation not given. Collection of samples fell on day 63 after the first vaccine or placebo injection. The sample came from a Boston adult aged 18-55 years. V shed 4 bases and J shed 2 bases, with 11 bases lying between them. The CDR3 loop spans 14 amino acids. Germline values: CDR1 SGHTA, CDR2 FQGNSA. Profiled with immunoSEQ multiplex PCR; TCRdb holds only in-frame clones, not every one. The sample consists of roughly 410,000 clones, roughly 85% of them appearing once. The TCR was taken from a person aged 18-65 years who received the Ad26.COV2.S COVID-19 vaccine or a placebo. Sequencing was performed on peripheral blood, taken in a trial of Ad26.COV2.S vaccine versus placebo. The rearrangement uses TRBV7-2 and TRBJ1-1; unclear D gene. The CDR3 sequence is CASSWRRTNTEAFF. DNA of the CDR3: TGTGCCAGCAGCTGGAGACGGACCAACACTGAAGCTTTCTTT. The variable domain in full, with the rest retrieved from reference TRBV7-2 and TRBJ1-1, is GAGVSQSPSNKVTEKGKDVELRCDPISGHTALYWYRQSLGQGLEFLIYFQGNSAPDKSGLPSDRFSAERTGGSVSTLTIQRTQQEDSAVYLCASSWRRTNTEAFFGQGTRLTVV.